Below, 2 T cell receptor beta chains from the same sample are listed, as sequenced in a study of T cells in Graves' hyperthyroidism and ophthalmopathy. RNA transcripts served as the template for amplifying TCR beta CDR3 regions. TCR CDR3 regions were first amplified by RT-PCR with HTBI primers. TCRdb itself ran the multiplex PCR reads through MiXCR, one entry per CDR3 protein. The table lists roughly 530,000 distinct CDR3 sequences, 17% of them singletons, with approximately 15% in the top ten. Sequenced material: blood. All receptors derive from a young woman with Graves' ophthalmopathy.

The gene calls are TRBV7-9 and TRBJ2-3; 8 bases line up with TRBD2. J lost 4 bases, V lost 3 bases, and 3 bases had no gene match. This CDR3 comprises 14 residues. Germline V gene sequence: CDR1 SEHNR, CDR2 FQNEAQ (reference sequence). Here the CDR3 DNA reads TGTGCCAGCAGCTTCGGGGGGGCTGCAGATACGCAGTATTTT. Protein sequence: CASSFGGAADTQYF.

The rearrangement joins TRBV20-1 to TRBJ2-3; a possible D gene is TRBD2 (6 bases). The CDR3 is 14 amino acids. The germline gives CDR1 DFQATT, CDR2 SNEGSKA (reference sequence). Trimming stripped 0 bases from V and 5 bases from J, with 12 bases between. The CDR3 nucleotides read TGCAGTGCTAGAGAACTTAGACTAGGAGATACGCAGTATTTT. Translating gives CSARELRLGDTQYF.